The clone carrying this TCR beta chain showed up just a few times. The target antigen is unknown. This sample was taken from a study of identical twins. The CDR3 is 15 amino acids. Germline assignment: CDR1 MNHEY and CDR2 SMNVEV (reference sequence). The V end lost 3 bases, the J end lost 6 bases, and 16 bases lay between the germline ends. TCRdb fed the 5' RACE reads into MiXCR, producing one record per CDR3 protein. The repertoire includes roughly 630,000 distinct CDR3 sequences, about 7.1% of them detected once, and 1.6% sits in the top ten. The study's findings and limits: Reduced insertions were recorded for abundant cord blood beta clonotypes, with no such pattern in memory repertoires.

These data also featured in a second study, about yellow fever vaccine responses in identical twins.

This chain joins TRBV27 and TRBJ2-3, with a possible D match to TRBD1 (5 bases). Sequenced material: PBMCs. This receptor was obtained from a woman aged 18-30 years in good health. This chain's CDR3 is CASSFTPDTWDTQYF. In DNA form, the CDR3 reads TGTGCCAGCAGTTTTACCCCGGACACCTGGGATACGCAGTATTTT.